The rows below give T cell receptor beta chains drawn from one sample of a study of cytomegalovirus exposure and HLA in healthy donors. Repertoires were generated with immunoSEQ multiplex PCR, while TCRdb's copy carries only in-frame clones and drops some. The sample consists of 220,000 or so clones, 75% to 95% of them appearing once. Source material: PBMCs. The receptor source for this set is a young woman in good health and CMV-seronegative. The CDR3 runs from the conserved cysteine through the conserved F or W. Each record gives: V gene, J gene, CDR3 protein.

TRBV4-1	TRBJ2-7	CASSSPGQGGEQYF
TRBV25-1	TRBJ1-4	CASSAGTGYEKLFF
TRBV25-1	TRBJ1-4	CASGEWDRGNEKLFF
TRBV2	TRBJ2-1	CASSDTSGRDNEQFF
TRBV30	TRBJ1-3	CAWTRTGGLSGNTIYF
TRBV6-5	TRBJ2-2	CASRNPGQVSGELFF
TRBV23-1	TRBJ1-2	CASSQCAAPSNYGYTF
TRBV7-2	TRBJ2-1	CASSLGGDYNEQFF
TRBV28	TRBJ2-3	CASSSPWSGRSTDTQYF
TRBV10-3	TRBJ2-1	CAISDPTSDYNEQFF
TRBV2	TRBJ2-1	CASSVGGVLQFF
TRBV11-2	TRBJ1-2	CASSLGGGASGYTF
TRBV30	TRBJ1-1	CAWRSGSGTEAFF
TRBV27	TRBJ2-1	CASGSGRGEQFF
TRBV6-5	TRBJ2-2	CASRGAGTRAGELFF
TRBV19	TRBJ2-7	CASSRTGPLNEQYF
TRBV19	TRBJ2-2	CASRFTSFAGELFF
TRBV9	TRBJ1-6	CASSVGPAGAHSPLHF
TRBV9	TRBJ2-1	CASSVALAGLYEQFF
TRBV7-9	TRBJ1-5	CASSLAGGQQPQHF
TRBV30	TRBJ1-1	CAWAPHAFF
TRBV2	TRBJ1-5	CASSERGGRAQPQHF
TRBV19	TRBJ1-1	CASKPTGETEAFF
TRBV7-6	TRBJ1-2	CASSLAGSGRGALDGYTF
TRBV4-2	TRBJ1-4	CASSRGEGLNEKLFF
TRBV19	TRBJ1-5	CASSIFGRQGNQPQHF
TRBV5-1	TRBJ2-3	CASSGAGSSTDTQYF
TRBV7-9	TRBJ1-4	CASSWDRASNEKLFF
TRBV5-4	TRBJ1-3	CASSLAEGTVGNTIYF
TRBV9	TRBJ1-1	CASSVAERNTEAFF
TRBV18	TRBJ1-5	CASSPRRGGRDQPQHF
TRBV5-1	TRBJ1-3	CASSLVGDSGNTIYF
TRBV12-5	TRBJ2-1	CASAFAQLAGKFF
TRBV30	TRBJ1-2	CAWSRGQGDGYTF
TRBV5-1	TRBJ1-1	CASSLDGQNTEAFF
TRBV19	TRBJ2-3	CASRDSPSTDTQYF
TRBV4-1	TRBJ2-7	CASSQDDRRLAGGTYYEQYF
TRBV19	TRBJ1-1	CASSIASSEAFF
TRBV6-1	TRBJ1-5	CASSVEGDQPQHF
TRBV7-2	TRBJ1-3	CASSFSAQRGPGNTIYF
TRBV5-1	TRBJ1-3	CASSFGGPGNTIYF
TRBV29-1	TRBJ2-7	CSVVAESYEQYF
TRBV15	TRBJ2-5	CATKRGPGQETQYF
TRBV28	TRBJ1-4	CASSFGIASQNEKLFF
TRBV27	TRBJ2-7	CASSFYPGQSRSEQYF
TRBV19	TRBJ2-3	CASTPSSPDTQYF
TRBV27	TRBJ2-7	CASSLIDRGHEQYF
TRBV2	TRBJ1-5	CASSAGDSSNQPQHF
TRBV29-1	TRBJ2-1	CSAVTSGAYNEQFF
TRBV25-1	TRBJ2-5	CASSIGSPPRETQYF
TRBV10-1	TRBJ1-1	CASSERGGSTEAFF
TRBV7-7	TRBJ2-7	CASSLDGQGSQEQYF
TRBV6-1	TRBJ1-3	CASKGLNVGGNTIYF
TRBV10-3	TRBJ2-1	CAIRDSNEQFF